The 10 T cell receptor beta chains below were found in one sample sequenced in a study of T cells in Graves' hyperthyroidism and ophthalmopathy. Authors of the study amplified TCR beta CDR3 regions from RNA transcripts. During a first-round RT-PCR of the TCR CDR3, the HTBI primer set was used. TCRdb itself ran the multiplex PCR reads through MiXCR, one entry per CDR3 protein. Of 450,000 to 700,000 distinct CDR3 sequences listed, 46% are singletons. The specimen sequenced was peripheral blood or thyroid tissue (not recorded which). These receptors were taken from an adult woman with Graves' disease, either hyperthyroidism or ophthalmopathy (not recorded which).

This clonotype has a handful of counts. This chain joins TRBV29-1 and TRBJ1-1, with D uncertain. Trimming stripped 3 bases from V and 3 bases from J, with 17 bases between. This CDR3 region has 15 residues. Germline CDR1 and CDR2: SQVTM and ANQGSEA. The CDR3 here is CSVESAGLPDTEAFF. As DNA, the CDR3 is TGCAGCGTTGAGTCAGCAGGTCTCCCCGACACTGAAGCTTTCTTT.

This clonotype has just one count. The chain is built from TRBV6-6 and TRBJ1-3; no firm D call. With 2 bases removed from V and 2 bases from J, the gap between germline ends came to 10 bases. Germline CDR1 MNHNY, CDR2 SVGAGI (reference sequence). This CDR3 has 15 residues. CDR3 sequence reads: CASSYADEAGNTIYF. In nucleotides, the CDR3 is TGTGCCAGCAGTTACGCAGACGAAGCTGGAAACACCATATATTTT.

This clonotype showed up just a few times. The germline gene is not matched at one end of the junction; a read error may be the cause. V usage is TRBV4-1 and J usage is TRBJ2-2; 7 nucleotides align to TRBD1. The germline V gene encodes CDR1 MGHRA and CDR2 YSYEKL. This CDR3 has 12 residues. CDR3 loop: CASRQGAGELFF. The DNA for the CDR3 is TGTGCCAGCAGGCAGGGGGCCGGGGAGCTGTTTTTT.

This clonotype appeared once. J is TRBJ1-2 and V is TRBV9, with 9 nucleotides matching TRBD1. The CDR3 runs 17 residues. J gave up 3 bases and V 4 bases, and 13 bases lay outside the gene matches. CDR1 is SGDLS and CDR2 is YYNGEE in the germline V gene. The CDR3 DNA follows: TGTGCCAGCAGCTTTGCCGGGACAGGGTGGAAGGACTATGGCTACACCTTC. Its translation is CASSFAGTGWKDYGYTF.

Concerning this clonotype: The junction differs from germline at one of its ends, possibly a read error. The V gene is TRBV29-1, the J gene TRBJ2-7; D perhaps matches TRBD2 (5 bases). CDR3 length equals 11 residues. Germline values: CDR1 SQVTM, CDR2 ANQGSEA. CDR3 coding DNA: TGCAGCGTTGAGGTCACCGGGGAGCTGTACTTC. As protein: CSVEVTGELYF.

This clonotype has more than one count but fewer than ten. CDR3 DNA sequence: TGTGCCAGCAGCTTAACCACCTATGGCTACACCTTC. Translation gives CASSLTTYGYTF. The chain has TRBV7-2 and TRBJ1-2; unclear D gene. CDR3 length equals 12 residues. In germline, CDR1 is SGHTA, CDR2 FQGNSA. V lost 2 bases and J 4 bases, leaving 5 bases between the germline ends. The variable domain in full, with the rest retrieved from reference TRBV7-2 and TRBJ1-2, is GAGVSQSPSNKVTEKGKDVELRCDPISGHTALYWYRQSLGQGLEFLIYFQGNSAPDKSGLPSDRFSAERTGGSVSTLTIQRTQQEDSAVYLCASSLTTYGYTFGSGTRLTVV.

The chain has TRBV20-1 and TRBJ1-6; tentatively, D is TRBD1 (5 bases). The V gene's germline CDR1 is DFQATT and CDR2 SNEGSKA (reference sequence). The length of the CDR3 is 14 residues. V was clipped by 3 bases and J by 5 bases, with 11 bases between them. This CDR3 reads CSASSTGDNSPLHF. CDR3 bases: TGCAGTGCTAGCAGCACAGGAGATAATTCACCCCTCCACTTT.

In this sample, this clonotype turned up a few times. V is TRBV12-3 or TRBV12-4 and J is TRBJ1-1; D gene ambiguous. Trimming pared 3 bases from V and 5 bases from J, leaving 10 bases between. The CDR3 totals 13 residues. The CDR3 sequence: CASSFAVSTEAFF. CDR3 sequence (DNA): TGTGCCAGCAGTTTTGCAGTGTCTACTGAAGCTTTCTTT.

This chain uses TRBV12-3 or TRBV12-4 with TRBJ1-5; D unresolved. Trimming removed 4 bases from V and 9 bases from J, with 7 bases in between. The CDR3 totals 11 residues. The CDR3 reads CASSWPGPQHF. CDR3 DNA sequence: TGTGCCAGCAGTTGGCCGGGGCCCCAGCATTTT.

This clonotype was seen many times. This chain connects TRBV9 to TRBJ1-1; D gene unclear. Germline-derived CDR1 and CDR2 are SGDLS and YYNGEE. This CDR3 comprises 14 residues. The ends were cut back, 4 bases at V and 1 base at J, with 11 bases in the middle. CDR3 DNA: TGTGCCAGCAGCCCCTCCAGCCAGAACACTGAAGCTTTCTTT. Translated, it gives CASSPSSQNTEAFF.